The sequence of this T cell receptor beta chain was determined in a study of T cells in Graves' hyperthyroidism and ophthalmopathy. The source material, RNA transcripts, was used to amplify TCR beta CDR3 regions. The TCR CDR3 was amplified in a first-round RT-PCR using the HTBI primer set. In TCRdb, the multiplex PCR reads were re-called with MiXCR into one record per CDR3 protein. The data show 600,000 to 700,000 distinct CDR3 sequences, 45% seen once. There are many counts of this clonotype. This receptor was obtained from an adult man with Graves' disease, either hyperthyroidism or ophthalmopathy (not recorded which). The sample comprised peripheral blood or thyroid tissue (not recorded which).

CDR3 in amino acids: CASSWRPNSQETQYF. In DNA form, the CDR3 reads TGTGCCAGCAGCTGGCGGCCCAACTCCCAAGAGACCCAGTACTTC. The V call is TRBV7-8, the J call TRBJ2-5; D is ambiguous. Trimming left V 4 bases short and J 1 base short, with 13 bases between. This CDR3 is built from 15 residues. The germline gives CDR1 SGHVS, CDR2 FQNEAQ. Using reference TRBV7-8 and TRBJ2-5 for the parts outside the CDR3, the full variable domain is GAGVSQSPRYKVAKRGQDVALRCDPISGHVSLFWYQQALGQGPEFLTYFQNEAQLDKSGLPSDRFFAERPEGSVSTLKIQRTQQEDSAVYLCASSWRPNSQETQYFGPGTRLLVL.